A single sample gave rise to the 4 T cell receptor beta chains below, sequenced in a study of T cell responses to AZD1222 COVID-19 vaccine. This table comes from immunoSEQ multiplex PCR, and its TCRdb copy is limited to in-frame clones, with some not included. This sample has 60,000 to 85,000 clones, with around 84% found just once. The sample was peripheral blood, taken on day 0 of AZD1222 vaccination. Receptor source: an adult in good health.

The chain joins TRBV29-1 to TRBJ1-2; 8 bases line up with TRBD1. Germline V lookup: CDR1 SQVTM, CDR2 ANQGSEA. The CDR3 is made up of 17 amino acids. V shed 0 bases and J 3 bases; nucleotides not matched to a gene: 12. The CDR3 protein is CSVEDPRQGRRDYGYTF. The CDR3 DNA sequence: TGCAGCGTTGAAGATCCGCGACAGGGGAGAAGGGACTATGGCTACACCTTC.

The genes are TRBV5-6 and TRBJ1-1; 7 bases fit TRBD1. Germline CDR1 and CDR2: SGHDT and YYEEEE. The V and J ends lost 3 bases and 2 bases, in that order; junction bases with no gene match: 10. The CDR3 is made up of 16 amino acids. The CDR3 region is CASSWGGQAPNTEAFF. The CDR3, as DNA: TGTGCCAGCAGCTGGGGAGGACAGGCTCCTAACACTGAAGCTTTCTTT.

The gene calls are TRBV6-1 and TRBJ1-2, with no clear D. Trimming stripped 3 bases from V and 2 bases from J, with 7 bases between. There are 13 residues in the CDR3. From germline, CDR1 is MNHNS and CDR2 SASEGT. CDR3 sequence reads: CASSERSNYGYTF. The CDR3 region has the DNA TGTGCCAGCAGTGAGAGGTCGAACTATGGCTACACCTTC.

The sample holds a few counts of this clone. The chain employs TRBV3-1 (or the pseudogene TRBV3-2) and TRBJ2-5; 7 bases align to TRBD2. Germline loops: CDR1 LGHDT, CDR2 YNNKEL (reference sequence). This CDR3 is built from 16 residues. V lost 0 bases to trimming and J lost 4 bases; unmatched junction nucleotides: 8. Here the CDR3 reads CASSQDPGRIGETQYF. CDR3 coding DNA: TGTGCCAGCAGCCAAGATCCCGGGAGGATAGGAGAGACCCAGTACTTC.